The sequence of this TCR beta chain was determined in a study of brain T cells in children with intractable seizures. Clones were sequenced by immunoSEQ multiplex PCR, and TCRdb holds only the in-frame ones, with some missing. The sample has approximately 77,000 clones; around 93% are singletons. Patients received at least one anti-epileptic drug before surgery. With 4 bases clipped from V and 5 bases from J, the junction kept 12 bases outside the gene matches. This CDR3 spans 16 amino acids. The V gene's germline CDR1 is SGHRS and CDR2 YFSETQ. The input for sequencing was peripheral blood, taken at surgery. The chain uses TRBV5-1 and TRBJ2-1; 7 bases map to TRBD1. This clonotype was sampled from a boy younger than two with tuberous sclerosis and intractable seizures. CDR3 nucleotide sequence: TGCGCCAGCAGCACCCTTTACAGGGGCTCGCACAATGAGCAGTTCTTC. It specifies CASSTLYRGSHNEQFF.